Below, one TCR beta chain is given with its context. Its matching antigen is unknown. One base away lies a much larger clone, so this may be a sequencing read error. The data originate from a study of glioma-infiltrating T cells. General study results and limits: Tissue and blood shared very few CDR3 sequences. Tissue-blood divergence was below expectation in non-neoplastic patients, above in gliomas.

Amplification of TCR alpha and beta CDR3 regions from RNA used iRepertoire nested multiplex PCR. Input was 100-400 ng of tissue mRNA or PBMC total RNA. TCRdb re-analysed the multiplex PCR reads in MiXCR, keeping a single row per CDR3 protein. Among 90,000 to 100,000 distinct CDR3 sequences listed, about 37% were seen once. The sequence was obtained from a human donor with low-grade glioma or glioblastoma, undergoing nonglioma brain surgery, or in good health (not recorded which). Sequenced material: glioma tissue, nonneoplastic brain tissue, or PBMCs (not recorded which).

CDR3 DNA sequence: TGCGCCAGCAGCTGGGTCGAACGCACTGAAGCTCTCTTT. Translating gives CASSWVERTEALF. The chain employs TRBV5-1 and TRBJ1-1; no clear D gene. Germline CDR1 SGHRS, CDR2 YFSETQ. The CDR3 sequence is 13 residues long.